This T cell receptor beta chain was recorded in a study of tumor-infiltrating lymphocytes in primary liver carcinoma. Study context: Patients diagnosed with primary liver carcinoma received treatment through surgical resection. Samples returned roughly 3.5 to 8 million productive TCRbeta reads each. Read depth did not differ significantly between tissue types.

Germline DNA was extracted alongside blood RNA, which was obtained from unsorted whole blood. Patients had chronic HBV infection and were treatment-naive. Priming with a constant-region primer yielded TCR beta cDNA from 450 to 600 ng total RNA. Construction of TCR beta libraries relied on three successive nested multiplex PCR rounds employing slightly modified ARM-PCR. Running around 9 cycles apiece, the first two PCR rounds relied on TRBV1-TRBV30 forward primers together with a C-beta reverse primer. TCRdb analysed the multiplex PCR reads with MiXCR anew, one entry per CDR3 protein. The repertoire consists of 180,000 or so distinct CDR3 sequences, with about 60% occurring once and the leading ten covering under 75%. Trimming took 10 bases from V and 5 from J; bases not matched to a gene: 3. This CDR3 contains 11 residues. In germline, CDR1 is LNHDA, CDR2 SQIVND (reference sequence).

The chain employs TRBV19 and TRBJ2-5; 8 bases agree with TRBD1. The sample taken for sequencing was peripheral blood. This receptor was taken from a middle-aged man with primary liver carcinoma and hepatitis B virus infection. CDR3 in amino acids: CATRDRETQYF. CDR3 DNA: TGTGCCACGAGGGACAGGGAGACCCAGTACTTC.